The present entry profiles one T cell receptor beta chain with its context. Its antigen is unknown. Trimming cost V 5 bases and J 2 bases; bases outside gene matches: 7. The CDR3 extends over 16 amino acids. Germline lookup yields CDR1 SGHTA and CDR2 FQGTGA. This sample was taken from a study of vaccination effects on CD4 cells after COVID-19. Produced via immunoSEQ multiplex PCR; TCRdb's table is partial and in-frame only. Of roughly 30,000 clones listed, about 80% are singletons. Viral peptide pool expansion of antigen-specific CD4+ T cells preceded sequencing in the ViraFEST assay. Subsequent to a culture period of nine to ten days, CD4+ T cells were isolated. Among the vaccine recipients, none had a prior SARS-CoV-2 infection, and nucleocapsid antibodies were negative. Half-medium replacement with IL-2 medium occurred on days 3 and 7.

The rearrangement links TRBV7-3 to TRBJ2-3; TRBD1 matches at 10 bases. This TCR was recovered from a human donor who received a COVID-19 vaccine. Sequences were derived from CD4+ T cells from PBMCs cultured with SARS-CoV-2 spike peptides, sampled before COVID-19 vaccination. The CDR3: CASSPRDRGFTDTQYF. The CDR3 nucleotides read TGTGCCAGCAGCCCCCGGGACAGGGGTTTCACAGATACGCAGTATTTT.